This TCR beta chain was captured in a study of beta chain features in type 1 diabetes. Study-wide points: TCRB CDR3 length was moderately but significantly reduced in all four CD4+ subsets of Type 1 diabetes patients. These data did not resolve whether HLA type affects TCRB rearrangement.

Points on this clone: Antigen unknown.

The V and J ends lost 5 bases and 5 bases respectively, with 19 bases between them. This CDR3 has 15 amino acids. Germline CDR1 SEHNR, CDR2 FQNEAQ (reference sequence). TCRB transcripts that were expressed got sequenced, as all of the isolated RNA had been reverse transcribed. Profiled with immunoSEQ multiplex PCR; TCRdb holds only in-frame clones, not every one. There are about 650,000 clones in the sample; roughly 12% occur only once, and roughly 0.11% lies in the top ten. The sequenced sample consisted of naive CD4+ T cells from blood. This receptor was obtained from a man under 40 with type 1 diabetes. The chain combines TRBV7-9 with TRBJ2-7; the D is unclear. The CDR3 DNA sequence: TGTGCCAGCAGCGCCCAAAGCGAAGTGAGCCACGAGCAGTACTTC. Its translation: CASSAQSEVSHEQYF. The variable domain in full, with the rest retrieved from reference TRBV7-9 and TRBJ2-7, is DTGVSQNPRHKITKRGQNVTFRCDPISEHNRLYWYRQTLGQGPEFLTYFQNEAQLEKSRLLSDRFSAERPKGSFSTLEIQRTEQGDSAMYLCASSAQSEVSHEQYFGPGTRLTVT.